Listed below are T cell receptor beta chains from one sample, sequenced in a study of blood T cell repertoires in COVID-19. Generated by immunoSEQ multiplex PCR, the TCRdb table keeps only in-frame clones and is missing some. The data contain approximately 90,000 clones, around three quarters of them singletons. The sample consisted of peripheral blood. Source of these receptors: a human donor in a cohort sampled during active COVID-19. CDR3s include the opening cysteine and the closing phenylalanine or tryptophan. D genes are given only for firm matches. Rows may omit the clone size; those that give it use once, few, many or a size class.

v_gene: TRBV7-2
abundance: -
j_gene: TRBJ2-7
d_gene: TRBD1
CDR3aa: CASSAGTGLYEQYF
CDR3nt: TGTGCCAGCAGCGCGGGGACAGGACTATACGAGCAGTACTTC

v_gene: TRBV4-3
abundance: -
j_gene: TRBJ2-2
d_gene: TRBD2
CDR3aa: CASSQVRLAGDAGELFF
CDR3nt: TGCGCCAGCAGCCAAGTCCGACTAGCGGGAGATGCCGGGGAGCTGTTTTTT

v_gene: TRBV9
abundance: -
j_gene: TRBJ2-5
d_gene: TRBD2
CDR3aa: CASSVRTSGTETQYF
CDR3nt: TGTGCCAGCAGCGTTCGGACTAGCGGGACAGAGACCCAGTACTTC

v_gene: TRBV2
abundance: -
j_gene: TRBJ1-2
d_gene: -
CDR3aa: CASTPRDTYGYTF
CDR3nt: TGTGCCAGCACCCCCCGGGACACCTATGGCTACACCTTC

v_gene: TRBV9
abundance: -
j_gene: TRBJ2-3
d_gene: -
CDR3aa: CASSVAVGDWVSVDTQYF
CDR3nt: TGTGCCAGCAGCGTAGCTGTTGGGGACTGGGTATCTGTAGATACGCAGTATTTT

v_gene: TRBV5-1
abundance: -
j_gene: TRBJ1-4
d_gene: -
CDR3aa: CASSLTGRNEKLFF
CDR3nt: TGCGCCAGCAGCTTGACAGGGCGGAATGAAAAACTGTTTTTT

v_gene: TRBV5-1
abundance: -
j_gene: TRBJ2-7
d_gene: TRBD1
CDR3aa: CASSKAGTGDGEQYF
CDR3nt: TGCGCCAGCAGCAAGGCCGGGACAGGGGACGGCGAGCAGTACTTC

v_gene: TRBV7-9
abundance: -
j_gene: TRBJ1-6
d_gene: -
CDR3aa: CASSLALNSPLHF
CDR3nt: TGTGCCAGCAGCTTAGCCCTCAATTCACCCCTCCACTTT

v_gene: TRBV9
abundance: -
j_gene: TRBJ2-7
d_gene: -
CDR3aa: CASSVGAGSYEQYF
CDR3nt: TGTGCCAGCAGCGTTGGGGCCGGATCCTACGAGCAGTACTTC

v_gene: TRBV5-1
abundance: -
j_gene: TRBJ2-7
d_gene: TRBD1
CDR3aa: CASSPGQGDEQYF
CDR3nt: TGCGCCAGCAGCCCGGGACAGGGAGACGAGCAGTACTTC

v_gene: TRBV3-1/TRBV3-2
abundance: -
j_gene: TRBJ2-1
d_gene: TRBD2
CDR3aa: CASSTPTSGLLEGALGNEQFF
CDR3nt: TGTGCCAGCAGCACTCCGACTAGCGGCCTACTTGAAGGGGCTTTGGGGAATGAGCAGTTCTTC

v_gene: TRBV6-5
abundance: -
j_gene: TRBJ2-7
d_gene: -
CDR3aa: CASNRAGGYEQYF
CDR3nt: TGTGCCAGCAACCGGGCTGGAGGCTACGAGCAGTACTTC

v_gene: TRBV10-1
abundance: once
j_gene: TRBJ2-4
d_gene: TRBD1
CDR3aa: CAGYGTGPLIAKNIQYF
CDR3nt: TGCGCCGGATATGGGACAGGGCCTTTAATAGCCAAAAACATTCAGTACTTC

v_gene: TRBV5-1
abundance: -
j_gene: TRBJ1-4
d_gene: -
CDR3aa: CASSLSATNEKLFF
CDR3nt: TGCGCCAGCAGCTTGTCCGCAACTAATGAAAAACTGTTTTTT

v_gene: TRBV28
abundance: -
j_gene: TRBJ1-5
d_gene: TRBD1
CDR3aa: CASSSGQRGNQPQHF
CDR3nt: TGTGCCAGCAGTTCGGGACAGCGAGGAAATCAGCCCCAGCATTTT

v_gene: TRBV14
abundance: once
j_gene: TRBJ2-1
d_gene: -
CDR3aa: CASSQVLAGEQFF
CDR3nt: TGTGCCAGCAGCCAAGTCCTGGCTGGTGAGCAGTTCTTC

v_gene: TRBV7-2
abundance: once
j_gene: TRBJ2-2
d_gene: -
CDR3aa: CASSLVLGNTGELFF
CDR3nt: TGTGCCAGCAGCTTAGTTCTAGGGAACACCGGGGAGCTGTTTTTT

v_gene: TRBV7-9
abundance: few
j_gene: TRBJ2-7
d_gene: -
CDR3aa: CASSLDGGSYEQYF
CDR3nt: TGTGCCAGCAGCTTAGACGGGGGCTCCTACGAGCAGTACTTC

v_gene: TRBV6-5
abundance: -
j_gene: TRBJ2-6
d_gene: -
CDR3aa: CASSYGRSGANVLTF
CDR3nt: TGTGCCAGCAGTTATGGCAGATCTGGGGCCAACGTCCTGACTTTC

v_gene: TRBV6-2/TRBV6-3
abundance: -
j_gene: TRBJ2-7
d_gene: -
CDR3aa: CASSAPDEQYF
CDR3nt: TGTGCCAGCAGTGCCCCGGACGAGCAGTACTTC

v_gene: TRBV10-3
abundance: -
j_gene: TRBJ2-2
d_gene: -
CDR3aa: CAISSGLSNTGELFF
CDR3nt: TGTGCCATCAGCTCGGGACTTTCGAACACCGGGGAGCTGTTTTTT

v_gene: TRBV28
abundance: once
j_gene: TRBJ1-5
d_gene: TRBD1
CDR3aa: CASSDGQGPNQPQHF
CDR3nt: TGTGCCAGCAGTGACGGACAGGGACCAAATCAGCCCCAGCATTTT

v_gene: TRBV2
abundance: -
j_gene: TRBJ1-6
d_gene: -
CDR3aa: CASEQGTSPLHF
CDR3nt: TGTGCCAGCGAGCAGGGGACTTCACCCCTCCACTTT

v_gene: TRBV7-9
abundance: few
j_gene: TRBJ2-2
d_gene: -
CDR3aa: CASSPAGPNTGELFF
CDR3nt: TGTGCCAGCAGCCCGGCAGGCCCGAACACCGGGGAGCTGTTTTTT

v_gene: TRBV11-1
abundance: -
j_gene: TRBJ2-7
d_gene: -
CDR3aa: CASSRVVGPLGYEQYF
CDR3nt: TGTGCCAGCAGCCGCGTGGTGGGGCCACTGGGCTACGAGCAGTACTTC

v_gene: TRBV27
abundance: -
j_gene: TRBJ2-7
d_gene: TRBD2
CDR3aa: CASRALAGGIYEQYF
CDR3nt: TGTGCCAGCAGGGCTTTAGCGGGAGGGATCTACGAGCAGTACTTC

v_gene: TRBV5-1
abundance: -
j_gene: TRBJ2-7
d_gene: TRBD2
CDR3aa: CASSLGLAGGFYEQYF
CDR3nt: TGCGCCAGCAGCTTGGGACTAGCGGGAGGATTCTACGAGCAGTACTTC

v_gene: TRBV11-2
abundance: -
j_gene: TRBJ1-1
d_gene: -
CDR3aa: CASSLARETEAFF
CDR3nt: TGTGCCAGCAGCTTAGCGCGGGAAACTGAAGCTTTCTTT

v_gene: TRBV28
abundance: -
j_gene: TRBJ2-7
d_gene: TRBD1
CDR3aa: CASRPSDRGRSYEQYF
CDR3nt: TGTGCCAGCAGACCCTCCGACAGGGGGCGCTCCTACGAGCAGTACTTC

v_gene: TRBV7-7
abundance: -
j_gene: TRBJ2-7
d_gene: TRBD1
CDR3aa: CASSLRTGNYEQYF
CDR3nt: TGTGCTAGCAGCCTGCGGACAGGGAACTACGAGCAGTACTTC

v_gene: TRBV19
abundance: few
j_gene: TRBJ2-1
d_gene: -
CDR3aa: CASSTYYNEQFF
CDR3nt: TGTGCCAGTAGTACCTACTACAATGAGCAGTTCTTC

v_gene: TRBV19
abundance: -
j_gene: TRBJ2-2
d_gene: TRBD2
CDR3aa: CASCGASGSLQNTGELFF
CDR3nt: TGTGCCTCCTGTGGGGCTAGCGGGAGCCTCCAGAACACCGGGGAGCTGTTTTTT

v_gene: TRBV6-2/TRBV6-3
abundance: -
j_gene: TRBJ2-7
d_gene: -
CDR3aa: CASSYRGVADYEQYF
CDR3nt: TGTGCCAGCAGTTACCGCGGGGTAGCGGACTACGAGCAGTACTTC

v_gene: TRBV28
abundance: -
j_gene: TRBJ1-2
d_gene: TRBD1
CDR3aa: CASSPRQGRYGYTF
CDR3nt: TGTGCCAGCAGTCCGCGACAGGGGCGGTATGGCTACACCTTC

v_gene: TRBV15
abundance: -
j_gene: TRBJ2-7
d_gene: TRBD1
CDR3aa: CATSKLQGAMGYEQYF
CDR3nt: TGTGCCACCAGCAAACTCCAGGGGGCAATGGGATACGAGCAGTACTTC

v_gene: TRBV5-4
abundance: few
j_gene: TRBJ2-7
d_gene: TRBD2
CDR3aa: CASSGGTSVSYEQYF
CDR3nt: TGTGCCAGCAGCGGGGGGACTAGCGTCTCCTACGAGCAGTACTTC

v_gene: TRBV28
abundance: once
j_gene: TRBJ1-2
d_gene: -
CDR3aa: CASSTHRVIYGYTF
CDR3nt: TGTGCCAGCAGTACTCACAGGGTTATCTATGGCTACACCTTC

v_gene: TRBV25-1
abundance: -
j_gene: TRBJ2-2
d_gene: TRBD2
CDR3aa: CASSEYASGFVAGELFF
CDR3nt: TGTGCCAGCAGTGAATACGCTAGCGGATTTGTCGCCGGGGAGCTGTTTTTT

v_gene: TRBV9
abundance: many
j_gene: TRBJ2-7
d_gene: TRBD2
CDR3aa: CASISSAGISYEQYF
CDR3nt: TGTGCCAGCATCAGTTCAGCGGGGATCTCCTACGAGCAGTACTTC

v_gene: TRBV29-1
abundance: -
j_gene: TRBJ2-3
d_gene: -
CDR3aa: CSGGKRSGADTQYF
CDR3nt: TGCAGCGGGGGGAAGCGTTCCGGCGCAGATACGCAGTATTTT

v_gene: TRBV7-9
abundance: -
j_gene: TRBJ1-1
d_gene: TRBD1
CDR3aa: CASSPTGGSTEAFF
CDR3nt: TGTGCCAGCAGCCCGACAGGGGGAAGTACTGAAGCTTTCTTT

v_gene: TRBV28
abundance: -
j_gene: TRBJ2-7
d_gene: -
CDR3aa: CASSLPPTGEQYF
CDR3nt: TGTGCCAGCAGTTTACCCCCGACGGGAGAGCAGTACTTC

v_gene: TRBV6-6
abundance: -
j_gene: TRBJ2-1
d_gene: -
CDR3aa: CASTQGPYNEQFF
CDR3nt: TGTGCCAGCACTCAGGGCCCCTACAATGAGCAGTTCTTC

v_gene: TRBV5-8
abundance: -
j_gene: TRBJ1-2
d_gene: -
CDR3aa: CASSFQGASYGYTF
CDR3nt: TGTGCCAGCAGCTTCCAAGGGGCTAGCTATGGCTACACCTTC

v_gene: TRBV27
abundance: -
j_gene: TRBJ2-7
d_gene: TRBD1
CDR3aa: CASSGTGTGYEQYF
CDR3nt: TGTGCCAGCAGTGGAACCGGGACAGGCTACGAGCAGTACTTC

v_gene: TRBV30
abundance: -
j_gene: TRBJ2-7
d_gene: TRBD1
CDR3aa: CAWSVPDRGIYEQYF
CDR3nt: TGTGCCTGGAGTGTACCGGACAGGGGAATTTACGAGCAGTACTTC

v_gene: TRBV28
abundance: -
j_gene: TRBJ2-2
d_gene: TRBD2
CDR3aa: CASSLPGSGRAGLFF
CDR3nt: TGTGCCAGCAGTTTACCGGGTAGCGGGAGGGCCGGGCTGTTTTTT

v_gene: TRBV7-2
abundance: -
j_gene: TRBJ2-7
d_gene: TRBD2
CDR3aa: CASSLDYRGSGRASYEQYF
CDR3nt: TGTGCCAGCAGCTTAGACTACCGCGGAAGCGGGAGGGCCTCCTACGAGCAGTACTTC